These T cell receptor beta chains were read from a single sample in a study of blood T cells in healthy people across ages. TCRdb processed the 5' RACE reads anew with MiXCR; each CDR3 protein has one entry. The data show 780,000 or so distinct CDR3 sequences, with 20% to 25% seen just once and around 3.6% held by the top ten. The same data also went into a second study, on T cells of mothers and their children.

Sequenced material: blood. These receptors were collected from a boy younger than 18 in good health. Both conserved end residues are part of each CDR3. A D gene is named only where the DNA matches it firmly. Clone size appears in some rows only: once, few, many, or a class for an expanded clone.

CDR3 length,J gene,D gene,clone size,V gene,CDR3 DNA,CDR3 protein
12,TRBJ1-2,.,.,TRBV20-1,TGCAGTGCTAGTGGGGGTCCGTACGGCTACACCTTC,CSASGGPYGYTF
14,TRBJ1-1,.,few,TRBV7-2,TGTGCCAGCAGCTTGCAGAATCTGAACACTGAAGCTTTCTTT,CASSLQNLNTEAFF
14,TRBJ2-5,.,.,TRBV6-2/TRBV6-3,TGTGCCAGCAGTAGCAGCGTTCAGGGGATGACCCAGTACTTC,CASSSSVQGMTQYF
14,TRBJ1-1,.,.,TRBV5-5,TGTGCCAGCAGCTTGGAAGCTTGGAACACTGAAGCTTTCTTT,CASSLEAWNTEAFF
14,TRBJ2-5,.,many,TRBV4-1,TGCGCCAGCAGCCCGAGCAGGGCAGAAGAGACCCAGTACTTC,CASSPSRAEETQYF
15,TRBJ1-1,.,.,TRBV6-5,TGTGCCAGCAGTTACTCGGGGACAAAGAACACTGAAGCTTTCTTT,CASSYSGTKNTEAFF
15,TRBJ2-5,.,.,TRBV7-9,TGTGCCAGCAGCTCCCTTGCGGGAAACCAAGAGACCCAGTACTTC,CASSSLAGNQETQYF
15,TRBJ2-5,.,.,TRBV10-3,TGTGCCATCAGTGAGTCGGGCGGTCCCGAGGAGACCCAGTACTTC,CAISESGGPEETQYF
15,TRBJ2-3,.,.,TRBV7-8,TGTGCCAGCAGCTCGACAGGCAGCTGGACAGATACGCAGTATTTT,CASSSTGSWTDTQYF
16,TRBJ1-6,.,few,TRBV19,TGTGCCACAACCGAGGGAGGGATCTCCTATAATTCACCCCTCCACTTT,CATTEGGISYNSPLHF
17,TRBJ1-4,TRBD1,many,TRBV4-3,TGCGCCAGCAGCCAAGATCTGTTAGGACAGGGGAGTGAAAAACTGTTTTTT,CASSQDLLGQGSEKLFF
12,TRBJ1-5,.,.,TRBV6-1,TGTGCCAGCAGGGGAACGGGGACGCCCCAGCATTTT,CASRGTGTPQHF
17,TRBJ1-5,TRBD1,.,TRBV4-3,TGCGCCAGCAGCCAAGATCTCAGGGGGGTGGGCAATCAGCCCCAGCATTTT,CASSQDLRGVGNQPQHF
13,TRBJ1-2,.,.,TRBV5-6,TGTGCCAGCAGCTTGGCTTCAGCCTATGGCTACACCTTC,CASSLASAYGYTF
15,TRBJ2-1,.,few,TRBV7-2,TGTGCCAGCAGAAGGGGACTGTTCCCTACCAATGAGCAGTTCTTC,CASRRGLFPTNEQFF
14,TRBJ2-1,TRBD2,.,TRBV3-1,TGTGCCAGCAGCCACGGGACTAGCGTAGATGAGCAGTTCTTC,CASSHGTSVDEQFF
13,TRBJ2-7,.,few,TRBV7-3,TGTGCCAGCAGCCTCACTCCAGGGACCGAGCAGTACTTC,CASSLTPGTEQYF
14,TRBJ2-5,.,.,TRBV7-2,TGTGCCAGCAGCTTAGGGCTCTTCCAAGAGACCCAGTACTTC,CASSLGLFQETQYF
12,TRBJ2-4,.,.,TRBV6-6,TGTGCCAGCAGAACGGGAGAGGACATTCAGTACTTC,CASRTGEDIQYF
19,TRBJ2-6,TRBD1,.,TRBV6-2/TRBV6-3,TGTGCCAGCAGTTACTCGGGACAGGGAGCCCTCTCTGGGGCCAACGTCCTGACTTTC,CASSYSGQGALSGANVLTF
13,TRBJ1-1,.,.,TRBV7-9,TGTGCCAGCAGCTCGCGACGGAGCGAAGAAGCTTTCTTT,CASSSRRSEEAFF
12,TRBJ2-5,.,few,TRBV15,TGTGCCACCAGCAGAAACCGGGAGACCCAGTACTTC,CATSRNRETQYF
15,TRBJ1-6,TRBD1,.,TRBV6-6,TGTGCCAGCAGTTACCTGGGACAGGGGAATTCACCCCTCCACTTT,CASSYLGQGNSPLHF
13,TRBJ1-4,.,.,TRBV20-1,TGCAGTGCTAGAGACAGGGATCGGGAAAAACTGTTTTTT,CSARDRDREKLFF
12,TRBJ2-5,.,many,TRBV5-1,TGCGCCAGCAGCTCGGAAGGAGAGACCCAGTACTTC,CASSSEGETQYF
13,TRBJ2-1,.,many,TRBV4-3,TGCGCCAGCAGCCAAGATGTGCCAGGGGAGCAGTTCTTC,CASSQDVPGEQFF
16,TRBJ2-7,.,few,TRBV9,TGTGCCAGCAGCGGACCGGGAGAGGAAGATACCTACGAGCAGTACTTC,CASSGPGEEDTYEQYF
13,TRBJ1-2,TRBD1,.,TRBV14,TGTGCCAGCAGCCAAAGACAGGGAGATGGCTACACCTTC,CASSQRQGDGYTF
11,TRBJ2-1,.,few,TRBV18,TGTGCCAGCTCACCGAAAAATGGGCGGTTCTTC,CASSPKNGRFF
13,TRBJ1-4,.,few,TRBV6-5,TGTGCCAGCAGTTACACGAAGGGGGAAAAACTGTTTTTT,CASSYTKGEKLFF
13,TRBJ2-7,TRBD2,many,TRBV28,TGTGCCAGCCAAGCGGGGACCTCTTACGAGCAGTACTTC,CASQAGTSYEQYF
14,TRBJ2-5,.,.,TRBV28,TGTGCCAGCCTTGACGTTGGGGGGAAAGAGACCCAGTACTTC,CASLDVGGKETQYF
17,TRBJ2-6,.,few,TRBV6-5,TGTGCCAGCAGTTACGGGCCCCCGGGCTCTGGGGCCAACGTCCTGACTTTC,CASSYGPPGSGANVLTF
13,TRBJ2-1,.,.,TRBV11-1,TGTGCCAGCAGCTTGGGGTGGGGGGATGAGCAGTTCTTC,CASSLGWGDEQFF
15,TRBJ2-2,TRBD1,few,TRBV27,TGTGCCAGCAGTTTATCCACAGGGGTAACCGGGGAGCTGTTTTTT,CASSLSTGVTGELFF
15,TRBJ2-7,TRBD2,few,TRBV9,TGTGCCAGCAGCGCTATAGCGGGGCCCACCTACGAGCAGTACTTC,CASSAIAGPTYEQYF
14,TRBJ2-7,.,few,TRBV5-1,TGCGCCAGCGCCCGGCTAGACCCCGACTACGAGCAGTACTTC,CASARLDPDYEQYF
16,TRBJ1-1,TRBD1,.,TRBV6-6,TGTGCCAGCAGTTACAACATACAGGGGGGGCGGACTGAAGCTTTCTTT,CASSYNIQGGRTEAFF
17,TRBJ2-7,TRBD2,few,TRBV7-6,TGTGCCAGCAGCTTATGGGGTGGGGGGACTAGCGGGAGTGAGCAGTACTTC,CASSLWGGGTSGSEQYF
19,TRBJ2-3,.,.,TRBV21-1,TGTGCCAGCTCCTACCCCCAGCGAAGATGGCAGGGGCGTGCAGATACGCAGTATTTT,CASSYPQRRWQGRADTQYF
14,TRBJ2-5,.,.,TRBV20-1,TGCAGTGCTAGAGGACTCGTCAGGGAAGAGACCCCGTACTTC,CSARGLVREETPYF
16,TRBJ1-1,TRBD1,once,TRBV7-8,TGTGCCAGCAGCTCGTGGGCACAGGGGGCAGGAACTGAAGCTTTCTTT,CASSSWAQGAGTEAFF
16,TRBJ2-3,TRBD2,.,TRBV20-1,TGCAGTGGGAGCGAAGCGGGGGGGCCAGGCACAGATACGCAGTATTTT,CSGSEAGGPGTDTQYF
13,TRBJ2-5,.,.,TRBV29-1,TGCAGCGTTGACGCAGGGCCCTCGGAGACCCAGTACTTC,CSVDAGPSETQYF
14,TRBJ1-6,.,many,TRBV6-5,TGTGCCAGCAGTAGCGGGGTTTTGAGTAAACCCCTCCACTTT,CASSSGVLSKPLHF
14,TRBJ2-5,.,few,TRBV2,TGTGCCAGCAGTGGGACAGATGACCAAGAGACCCAGTACTTC,CASSGTDDQETQYF
15,TRBJ2-4,.,.,TRBV5-6,TGTGCCAGCAGCTTGCTTACGGGGAACAAAAACATTCAGTACTTC,CASSLLTGNKNIQYF
16,TRBJ2-5,.,.,TRBV20-1,TGCAGTGCTAGAGATGTCCTGGGTACGGTCCAAGAGACCCAGTACTTC,CSARDVLGTVQETQYF
17,TRBJ2-1,.,few,TRBV5-1,TGCGCCAGCAGCTTGTTTCCCATCGCTAGCTCCTACAATGAGCAGTTCTTC,CASSLFPIASSYNEQFF
13,TRBJ2-3,.,few,TRBV27,TGTGCCAGCACACTCCTCGGTACAGATACGCAGTATTTT,CASTLLGTDTQYF